Following are 16 T cell receptor beta chains from one sample sequenced in a study of a mutant IDH1 vaccine in newly diagnosed glioma. Time point described: week 11, during vaccination. It was 300 ug of mutant IDH1 20-mer peptide that made up each vaccine dose, given with topical imiquimod. The assay was immunoSEQ multiplex PCR, and TCRdb's table has in-frame clones only and misses some. The table has roughly 70,000 clones, 70% to 85% seen once. These receptors are not linked to any known antigen. Sequences were derived from PBMCs, sampled from a glioma patient whose treatment included an IDH1 peptide vaccine. Source of these receptors: a woman between 45 and 60 years old with glioma.

This sequence joins TRBV9 and TRBJ1-6, with no clear D. The CDR3 totals 14 residues. CDR1 and CDR2 from the germline V gene are SGDLS and YYNGEE. The V end lost 1 base, the J end lost 8 bases, and 10 bases lay between the germline ends. The CDR3 DNA reads as TGTGCCAGCAGCGTAAGAGAGTCGGATTCACCCCTCCACTTT. Translation gives CASSVRESDSPLHF.

The chain has TRBV2 and TRBJ2-3, with TRBD2 matching over 9 bases. Unmatched junction bases numbered 5, after V lost 3 bases and J lost 4 bases. Per germline, CDR1 SNHLY and CDR2 FYNNEI. CDR3 length: 15 amino acids. This chain's CDR3 is CASSERRGGSDTQYF. The CDR3 bases are TGTGCCAGCAGTGAGCGGCGGGGGGGGTCAGATACGCAGTATTTT. Drawing the rest from reference TRBV2 and TRBJ2-3, the complete variable domain is EPEVTQTPSHQVTQMGQEVILRCVPISNHLYFYWYRQILGQKVEFLVSFYNNEISEKSEIFDDQFSVERPDGSNFTLKIRSTKLEDSAMYFCASSERRGGSDTQYFGPGTRLTVL.

The chain uses TRBV19 and TRBJ1-5, with TRBD1 matching 7 bases. The CDR3 is 17 residues long. After removal of 1 base from V and 0 bases from J, the junction contained 6 bases not matched to a gene. Germline CDR1 reads LNHDA; CDR2 reads SQIVND (reference sequence). The CDR3 region is CASSIASGQYSNQPQHF. DNA for the CDR3: TGTGCCAGTAGTATAGCATCGGGACAGTATAGCAATCAGCCCCAGCATTTT.

The CDR3 loop reads CASSFDRGLTGELFF. DNA for the CDR3: TGTGCCAGCAGCTTTGACAGGGGGCTCACCGGGGAGCTGTTTTTT. The J gene is TRBJ2-2, the V gene TRBV5-6; the match to TRBD1 covers 10 bases. V trimming: 2 bases; J trimming: 4 bases; junction bases outside the gene matches: 2. This CDR3 has 15 amino acids. CDR1 is SGHDT and CDR2 is YYEEEE in the germline V gene. Together with reference TRBV5-6 and TRBJ2-2, the CDR3 gives the full variable domain: DAGVTQSPTHLIKTRGQQVTLRCSPKSGHDTVSWYQQALGQGPQFIFQYYEEEERQRGNFPDRFSGHQFPNYSSELNVNALLLGDSALYLCASSFDRGLTGELFFGEGSRLTVL.

V and J are TRBV27 and TRBJ1-2, with D tentatively TRBD1 (5 bases). V gave up 5 bases and J gave up 7 bases, with 23 bases separating them. The CDR3 is made up of 16 amino acids. CDR1 and CDR2 from the germline V gene are MNHEY and SMNVEV (reference sequence). CDR3 protein: CASSTPGPGGRSGYTF. CDR3 sequence (DNA): TGTGCCAGCAGTACCCCCGGGCCGGGGGGACGAAGTGGCTACACCTTC.

This chain joins TRBV5-6 and TRBJ1-2; no firm D call. The germline V gene has CDR1 SGHDT and CDR2 YYEEEE. V was cut by 1 base and J by 5 bases, with 12 bases left in between. CDR3 length equals 14 residues. DNA for the CDR3: TGTGCCAGCAGCTTGCCAGGCACGCCTTATGGCTACACCTTC. Translating gives CASSLPGTPYGYTF.

This chain links TRBV27 with TRBJ1-2; D uncertain. Trimming pared 2 bases from V and 6 bases from J, leaving 10 bases between. The CDR3 consists of 13 residues. CDR1 and CDR2 from the germline V gene are MNHEY and SMNVEV (reference sequence). The CDR3 is CASSLRVSNGYTF. Written as DNA, the CDR3 is TGTGCCAGCAGTTTAAGGGTTTCAAATGGCTACACCTTC.

The chain recombines TRBV18 with TRBJ1-2; weak D call: TRBD1 (6 bases). The length of the CDR3 is 14 residues. Trimming took 6 bases from V and 3 from J, leaving 14 bases between them. Germline V gene lookup returns CDR1 KGHSH and CDR2 LQKENI. The CDR3 nucleotides read TGTGCCAGCTCCCCAACTCCAGGGGACTATGGCTACACCTTC. Its protein is CASSPTPGDYGYTF.

The chain joins TRBV19 to TRBJ1-1, with TRBD1 as a possible D gene (5 bases). Trimming removed 6 bases from V and 0 bases from J, with 17 bases in between. This CDR3 region has 16 residues. CDR1 LNHDA and CDR2 SQIVND come from the germline V gene (reference sequence). The CDR3 spells CASSQRGVMMNTEAFF. CDR3 DNA sequence: TGTGCCAGTAGCCAGAGGGGCGTAATGATGAACACTGAAGCTTTCTTT.

This clone has just one count. The genes are TRBV5-4 and TRBJ1-2, with TRBD1 matching over 8 bases. The CDR3 extends over 13 amino acids. V trimming: 3 bases; J trimming: 4 bases; junction bases outside the gene matches: 2. Germline CDR1 and CDR2: SGHNT and YYREEE (reference sequence). The CDR3 DNA follows: TGTGCCAGCAGCTGGACAGGGCTCTATGGCTACACCTTC. Its translation: CASSWTGLYGYTF.

This clone occurred once. The chain uses TRBV29-1 and TRBJ2-5, with D perhaps TRBD2 (7 bases). Germline CDR1 is SQVTM and CDR2 is ANQGSEA. The V and J ends lost 1 base and 5 bases respectively, with 11 bases between them. The CDR3 sequence is 13 residues long. CDR3 sequence (DNA): TGCAGCGTTGAAGCGGGGGGCGGGGAGACCCAGTACTTC. Residues: CSVEAGGGETQYF.

A single count supports this clone. V is TRBV19 and J is TRBJ1-2; tentative D call: TRBD1 (6 bases). CDR1 LNHDA and CDR2 SQIVND come from the germline V gene (reference sequence). The CDR3 runs 15 residues. V was shortened by 2 bases and J by 7 bases, with 17 bases between the two germline ends. CDR3 loop: CASSIRGEGISGYTF. The CDR3 region has the DNA TGTGCCAGTAGTATAAGGGGGGAGGGGATCTCTGGCTACACCTTC.

The V call is TRBV27, the J call TRBJ1-2; D remains unclear. V lost 4 bases to trimming and J lost 4 bases, with 16 bases between them. The CDR3 runs to 15 residues. The germline CDR1 and CDR2 sequences are MNHEY and SMNVEV (reference sequence). This CDR3 is CASSSTTTRIYGYTF. The CDR3 coding sequence is TGTGCCAGCAGTTCAACCACGACAAGAATCTATGGCTACACCTTC.

The chain employs TRBV10-3 and TRBJ1-2; D gene ambiguous. The CDR3 consists of 11 residues. CDR1 is ENHRY, CDR2 SYGVKD, per germline. V lost 4 bases and J 8 bases, leaving 8 bases between the germline ends. The CDR3 DNA follows: TGTGCCATCAGTGGAACAGACGGCTACACCTTC. Translation: CAISGTDGYTF.

CDR3 loop: CASRTGSSYEQYF. The CDR3 DNA reads TGTGCCAGCAGAACGGGTTCCTCCTACGAGCAGTACTTC. The chain is built from TRBV7-2 and TRBJ2-7; no clear D. The V gene's germline CDR1 is SGHTA and CDR2 FQGNSA. The CDR3 has 13 amino acids. V was clipped by 6 bases and J by 0 bases, with 9 bases between them.

This clone turned up a few times. The chain carries TRBV5-1 and TRBJ1-1; TRBD1 agrees at 8 bases. Germline CDR1 and CDR2: SGHRS and YFSETQ. Germline trimming cut 3 bases from V and 4 bases from J; bases unmatched to any gene: 2. The CDR3 runs to 13 residues. The CDR3 is CASSYGQGTEAFF. The CDR3 DNA is TGCGCCAGCAGCTACGGACAGGGCACTGAAGCTTTCTTT.